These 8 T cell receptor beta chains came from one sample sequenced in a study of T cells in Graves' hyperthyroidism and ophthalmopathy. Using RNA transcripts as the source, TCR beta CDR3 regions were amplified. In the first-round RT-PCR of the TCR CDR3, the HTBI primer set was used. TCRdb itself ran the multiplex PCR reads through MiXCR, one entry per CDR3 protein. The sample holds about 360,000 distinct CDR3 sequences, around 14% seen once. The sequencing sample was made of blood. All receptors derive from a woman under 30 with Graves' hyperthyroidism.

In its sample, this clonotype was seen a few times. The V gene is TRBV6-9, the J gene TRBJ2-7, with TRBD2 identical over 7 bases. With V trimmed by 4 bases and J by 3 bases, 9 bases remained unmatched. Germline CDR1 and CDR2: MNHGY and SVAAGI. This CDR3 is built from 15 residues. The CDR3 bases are TGTGCCAGCAGTTCACGGGGGGACGGATACTACGAGCAGTACTTC. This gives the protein CASSSRGDGYYEQYF.

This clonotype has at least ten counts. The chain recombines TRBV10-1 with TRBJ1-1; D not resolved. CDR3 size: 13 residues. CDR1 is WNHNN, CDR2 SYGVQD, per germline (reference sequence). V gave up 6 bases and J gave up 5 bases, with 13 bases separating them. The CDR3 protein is CASSGPQRTEAFF. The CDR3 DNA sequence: TGCGCCAGCAGCGGGCCGCAGAGGACTGAAGCTTTCTTT.

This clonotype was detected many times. The CDR3 bases are TGTGCCAGCAGTTTCCCCTGGCAGCCCCAGCATTTT. It yields the protein CASSFPWQPQHF. The chain recombines TRBV28 with TRBJ1-5; D is uncertain. The germline CDR1 and CDR2 sequences are MDHEN and SYDVKM. V lost 3 bases and J lost 7, with 7 bases in between. The CDR3 covers 12 residues.

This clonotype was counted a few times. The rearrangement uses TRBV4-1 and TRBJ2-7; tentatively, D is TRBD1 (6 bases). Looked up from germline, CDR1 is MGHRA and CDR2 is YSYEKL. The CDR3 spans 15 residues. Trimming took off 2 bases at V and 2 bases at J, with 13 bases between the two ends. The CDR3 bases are TGCGCCAGCAGCCAACTCCCAGGGGCTCCCTACGAGCAGTACTTC. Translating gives CASSQLPGAPYEQYF.

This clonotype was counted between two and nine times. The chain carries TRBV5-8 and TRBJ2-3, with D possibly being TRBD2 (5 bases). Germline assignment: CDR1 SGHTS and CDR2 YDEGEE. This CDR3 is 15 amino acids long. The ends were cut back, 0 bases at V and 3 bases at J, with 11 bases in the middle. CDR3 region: CASSLARVMTDTQYF. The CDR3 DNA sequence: TGTGCCAGCAGCTTGGCGAGGGTTATGACAGATACGCAGTATTTT.

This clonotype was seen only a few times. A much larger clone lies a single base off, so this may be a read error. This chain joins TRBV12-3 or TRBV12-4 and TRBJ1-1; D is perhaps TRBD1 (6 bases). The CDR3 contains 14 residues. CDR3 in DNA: TGTGCCAGCGGTTTCCAGACAGGTCAAACTGAAGCTTTCTTT. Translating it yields CASGFQTGQTEAFF.

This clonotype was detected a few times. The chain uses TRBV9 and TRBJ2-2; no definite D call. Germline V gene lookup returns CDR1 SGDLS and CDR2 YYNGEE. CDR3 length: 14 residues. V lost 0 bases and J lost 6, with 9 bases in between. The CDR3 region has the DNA TGTGCCAGCAGCGTAGTTTCCGCGGCCGGGGAGCTGTTTTTT. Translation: CASSVVSAAGELFF.

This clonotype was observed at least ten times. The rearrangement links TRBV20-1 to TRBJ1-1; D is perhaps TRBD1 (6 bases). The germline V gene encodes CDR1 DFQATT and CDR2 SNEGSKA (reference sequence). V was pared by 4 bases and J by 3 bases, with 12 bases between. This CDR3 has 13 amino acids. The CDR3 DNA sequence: TGCAGTGCTAAACTTCAGGGGTACACTGAAGCTTTCTTT. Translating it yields CSAKLQGYTEAFF.